One T cell receptor beta chain is described in this entry. Enrollment of patients from Seattle took place during active infection, with longitudinal follow-up. This record belongs to a study of blood T cell repertoires in COVID-19. At the level of the study: Collection of acute and convalescent COVID-19 samples took place in the United States, Italy and Spain. Nucleic acid was either cDNA or gDNA, and it came from T cells, B-cell-depleted T cells, or PBMCs.

Under the authors' procedure: Reference gene primer amplification gave estimated nucleated cell counts. This table comes from immunoSEQ multiplex PCR, and its TCRdb copy is limited to in-frame clones, with some not included. V, J and clone size reflect that table, while D and trimming were determined from the DNA. The sample consists of 330,000 or so clones, about nine tenths of them appearing once. The CDR3 sequence is 13 residues long. With V trimmed by 6 bases and J by 2 bases, 0 bases remained unmatched. The V call is TRBV12-3 or TRBV12-4, the J call TRBJ1-2; TRBD1 aligns across 10 bases. The receptor comes from a man aged 25-45 years with COVID-19, enrolled during active disease. Sequencing was carried out using peripheral blood. This CDR3 reads CASRTGGNYGYTF. The CDR3 nucleotides read TGTGCCAGCAGGACAGGGGGCAACTATGGCTACACCTTC.